These T cell receptor beta chains were read from a single sample in a study of T cells after yellow fever vaccination. TCRdb reprocessed the 5' RACE reads via MiXCR and lists one record per CDR3 protein. The table shows approximately 260,000 distinct CDR3 sequences, with over 10% occurring only once. The input for sequencing was CD4+ T cells sorted from PBMCs, taken 45 days after the yellow fever booster vaccination. The receptors derive from a young man who received the YFV17D yellow fever vaccine. Both conserved end residues are part of each CDR3. The D gene is left open where the match is weak. A row's size may be missing; if present it is once, few, many or a size class.

j_call	v_call	d_call	clone_size	cdr3_nt	cdr3_aa
TRBJ2-3	TRBV6-1	TRBD2	NA	TGTGCCAGCACTAGACTTGGACTAGCGGGAGGGCCGGAGTATTTT	CASTRLGLAGGPEYF
TRBJ1-6	TRBV20-1	NA	few	TGCAGTGCTAGACTCACGGGGACCTCACCCCTCCACTTT	CSARLTGTSPLHF
TRBJ2-7	TRBV29-1	TRBD2	NA	TGCAGCGTTAGGGGGGGGAAGACTAGCGGGAGTTACGAGCAGTACTTC	CSVRGGKTSGSYEQYF
TRBJ2-1	TRBV29-1	TRBD1	NA	TGCAGCGTTGCGGACAGGGTCCTTAACAATGAGCAGTTCTTC	CSVADRVLNNEQFF
TRBJ1-5	TRBV7-9	NA	few	TGTGCCAGCAGCTTAGCCGCAGGAAGTTTCAATCAGCCCCAGCATTTT	CASSLAAGSFNQPQHF
TRBJ1-3	TRBV12-3/TRBV12-4	NA	NA	TGTGCCAGCAGTGCGGACCGGAGCTCTGGAAACACCATATATTTT	CASSADRSSGNTIYF
TRBJ2-1	TRBV7-8	TRBD2	many	TGTGCCAGCAGCTTCGTAGCGGGAGTTGATGAGCAGTTCTTC	CASSFVAGVDEQFF
TRBJ2-1	TRBV25-1	NA	few	TGTGCCAGCAGTGAATTTCAGGATTACAATGAGCAGTTCTTC	CASSEFQDYNEQFF
TRBJ2-1	TRBV12-3/TRBV12-4	NA	few	TGTGCCACTCCCTCCCATCCAGGGACGAACTACAATGAGCAGTTCTTC	CATPSHPGTNYNEQFF
TRBJ2-1	TRBV10-2	TRBD1	few	TGCGCCAGCGGGGACAGGGGTAATGAGCAGTTCTTC	CASGDRGNEQFF
TRBJ2-6	TRBV4-3	NA	NA	TGCGCCAGCAGCCACCACAGGCACCATAGGACTGGGGCCAACGTCCTGACTTTC	CASSHHRHHRTGANVLTF
TRBJ2-1	TRBV11-2	TRBD1	NA	TGTGCCAGCAGCCAGACAGGGGTTGAGCAGTTCTTC	CASSQTGVEQFF
TRBJ2-1	TRBV7-2	TRBD2	few	TGTGCCAGCAGCCCAACCGGGACTAGCGGGAGGGCCTTGCAGTTCTTC	CASSPTGTSGRALQFF
TRBJ2-7	TRBV5-1	TRBD1	once	TGCGCCAGCAGCTCGACTTCTACAGGGGGCCACGAGCAGTACTTC	CASSSTSTGGHEQYF
TRBJ2-5	TRBV20-1	NA	few	TGCAGTGCCCCGGTTCGGGGACTCAGGATCCAAGAGACCCAGTACTTC	CSAPVRGLRIQETQYF
TRBJ2-1	TRBV5-1	NA	few	TGCGCCAGCAGTGGCGGGACTTTTAATGAGCAGTTCTTC	CASSGGTFNEQFF
TRBJ1-2	TRBV10-3	TRBD1	NA	TGTGCCACAAAGAGCCGGGACAGGGGCGGCTACACCTTC	CATKSRDRGGYTF
TRBJ2-7	TRBV7-9	NA	NA	TGTGCCAGCAGCCCTCGGTATGAAGGACATACTAAATTC	CASSPRYEGHTKF
TRBJ2-5	TRBV7-7	NA	few	TGTGCTAGCAGCTTATACGGGACGCAACAAGAGACCCAGTACTTC	CASSLYGTQQETQYF
TRBJ2-7	TRBV2	NA	NA	TGTGCCAGCAGTGAAGCAGGAGGTTTGGGAGAGCAGTACTTC	CASSEAGGLGEQYF